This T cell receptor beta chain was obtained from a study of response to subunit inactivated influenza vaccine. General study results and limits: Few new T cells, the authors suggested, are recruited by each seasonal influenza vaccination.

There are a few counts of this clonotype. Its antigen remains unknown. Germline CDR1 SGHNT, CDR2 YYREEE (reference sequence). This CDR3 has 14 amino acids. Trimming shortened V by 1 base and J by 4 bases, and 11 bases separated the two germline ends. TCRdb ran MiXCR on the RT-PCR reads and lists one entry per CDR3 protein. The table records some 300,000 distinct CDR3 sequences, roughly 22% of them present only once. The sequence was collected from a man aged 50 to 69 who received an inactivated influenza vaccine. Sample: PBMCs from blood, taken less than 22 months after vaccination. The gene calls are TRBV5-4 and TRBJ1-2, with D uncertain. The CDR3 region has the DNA TGTGCCAGCAGCTTGACAGCTTTGAGCTATGGCTACACCTTC. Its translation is CASSLTALSYGYTF.